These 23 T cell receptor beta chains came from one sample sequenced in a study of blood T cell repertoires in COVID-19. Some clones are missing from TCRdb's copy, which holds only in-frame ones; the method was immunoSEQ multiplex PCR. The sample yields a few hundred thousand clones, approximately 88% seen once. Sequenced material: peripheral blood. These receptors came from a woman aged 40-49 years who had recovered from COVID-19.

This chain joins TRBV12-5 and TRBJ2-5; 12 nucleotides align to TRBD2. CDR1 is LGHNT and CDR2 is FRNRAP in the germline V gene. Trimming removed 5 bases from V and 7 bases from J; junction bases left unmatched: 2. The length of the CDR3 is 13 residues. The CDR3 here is CASGPGLAGTQYF. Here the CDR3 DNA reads TGTGCTAGTGGTCCGGGACTAGCGGGGACCCAGTACTTC.

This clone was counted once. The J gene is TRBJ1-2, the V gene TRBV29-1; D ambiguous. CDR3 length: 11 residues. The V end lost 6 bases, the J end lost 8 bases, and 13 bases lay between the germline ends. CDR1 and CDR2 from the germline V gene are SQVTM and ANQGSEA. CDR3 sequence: CSVERYGGYTF. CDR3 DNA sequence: TGCAGCGTGGAGAGGTATGGGGGCTACACCTTC.

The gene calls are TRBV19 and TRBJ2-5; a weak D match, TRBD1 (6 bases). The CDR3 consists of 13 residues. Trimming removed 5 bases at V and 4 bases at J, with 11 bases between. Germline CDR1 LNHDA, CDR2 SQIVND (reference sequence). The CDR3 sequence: CASSAIRGETQYF. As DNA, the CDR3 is TGTGCCAGTAGTGCGATCAGGGGAGAGACCCAGTACTTC.

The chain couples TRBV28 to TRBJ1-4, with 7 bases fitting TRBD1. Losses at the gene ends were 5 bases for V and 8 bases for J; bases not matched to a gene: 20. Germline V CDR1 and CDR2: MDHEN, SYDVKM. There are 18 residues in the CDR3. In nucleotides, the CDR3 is TGTGCCAGCAGTAGCCCGGGACAGATACGCGTCGGAGTAGAAAAACTGTTTTTT. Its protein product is CASSSPGQIRVGVEKLFF.

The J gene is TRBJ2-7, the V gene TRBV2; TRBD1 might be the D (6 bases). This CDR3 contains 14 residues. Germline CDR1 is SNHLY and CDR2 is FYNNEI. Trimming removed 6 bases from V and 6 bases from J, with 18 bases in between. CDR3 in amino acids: CASRVAGAWGEQYF. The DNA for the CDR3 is TGTGCCAGCAGGGTGGCAGGGGCTTGGGGCGAGCAGTACTTC. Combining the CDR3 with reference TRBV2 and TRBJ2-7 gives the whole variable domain EPEVTQTPSHQVTQMGQEVILRCVPISNHLYFYWYRQILGQKVEFLVSFYNNEISEKSEIFDDQFSVERPDGSNFTLKIRSTKLEDSAMYFCASRVAGAWGEQYFGPGTRLTVT.

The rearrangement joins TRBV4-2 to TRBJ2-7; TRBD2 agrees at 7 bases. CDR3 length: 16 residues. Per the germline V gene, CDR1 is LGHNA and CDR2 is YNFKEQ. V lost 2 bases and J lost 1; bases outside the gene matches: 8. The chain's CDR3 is CASSQHGLADSYEQYF. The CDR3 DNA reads TGTGCCAGCAGCCAACACGGGCTAGCGGATTCCTACGAGCAGTACTTC.

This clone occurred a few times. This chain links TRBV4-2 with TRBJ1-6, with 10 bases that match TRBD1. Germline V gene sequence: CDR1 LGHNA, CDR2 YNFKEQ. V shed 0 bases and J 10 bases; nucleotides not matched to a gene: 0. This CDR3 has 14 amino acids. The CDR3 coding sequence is TGTGCCAGCAGCCAAGAGACAGGGGGCTCACCCCTCCACTTT. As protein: CASSQETGGSPLHF.

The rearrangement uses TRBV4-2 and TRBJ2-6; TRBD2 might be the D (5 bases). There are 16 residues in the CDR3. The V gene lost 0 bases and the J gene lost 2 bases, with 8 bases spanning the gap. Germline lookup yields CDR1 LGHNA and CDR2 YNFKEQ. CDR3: CASSQDRGTGANVLTF. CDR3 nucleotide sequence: TGTGCCAGCAGCCAAGATAGAGGGACTGGGGCCAACGTCCTGACTTTC.

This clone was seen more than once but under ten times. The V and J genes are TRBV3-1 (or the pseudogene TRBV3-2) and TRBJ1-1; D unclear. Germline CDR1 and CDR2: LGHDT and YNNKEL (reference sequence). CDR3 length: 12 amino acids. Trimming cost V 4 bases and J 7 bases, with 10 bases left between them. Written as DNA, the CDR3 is TGTGCCAGCAGCCTAATGGGCAGTGAAGCTTTCTTT. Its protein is CASSLMGSEAFF.

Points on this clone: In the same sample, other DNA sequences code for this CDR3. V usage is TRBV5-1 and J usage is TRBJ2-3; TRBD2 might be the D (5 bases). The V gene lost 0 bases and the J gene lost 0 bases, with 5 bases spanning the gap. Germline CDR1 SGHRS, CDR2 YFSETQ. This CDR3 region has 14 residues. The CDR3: CASSLGGSTDTQYF. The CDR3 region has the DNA TGCGCCAGCAGCTTGGGCGGGAGCACAGATACGCAGTATTTT.

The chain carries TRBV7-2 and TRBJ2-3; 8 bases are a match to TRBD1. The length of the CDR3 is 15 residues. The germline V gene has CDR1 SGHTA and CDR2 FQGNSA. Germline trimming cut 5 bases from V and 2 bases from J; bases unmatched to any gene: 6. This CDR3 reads CASSTGQGTTDTQYF. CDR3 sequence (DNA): TGTGCCAGCAGCACAGGACAGGGAACCACAGATACGCAGTATTTT.

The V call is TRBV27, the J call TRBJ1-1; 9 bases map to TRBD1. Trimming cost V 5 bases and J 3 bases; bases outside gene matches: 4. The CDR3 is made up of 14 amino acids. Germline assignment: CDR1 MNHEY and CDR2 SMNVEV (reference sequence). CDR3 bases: TGTGCCAGCAGTCTACGACAGGGGGACACTGAAGCTTTCTTT. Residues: CASSLRQGDTEAFF.

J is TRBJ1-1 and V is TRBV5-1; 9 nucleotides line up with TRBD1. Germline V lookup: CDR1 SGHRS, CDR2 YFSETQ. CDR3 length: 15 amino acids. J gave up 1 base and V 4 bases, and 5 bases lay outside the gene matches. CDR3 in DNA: TGCGCCAGCAGCAAGGGACAGGGAGAGAACACTGAAGCTTTCTTT. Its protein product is CASSKGQGENTEAFF.

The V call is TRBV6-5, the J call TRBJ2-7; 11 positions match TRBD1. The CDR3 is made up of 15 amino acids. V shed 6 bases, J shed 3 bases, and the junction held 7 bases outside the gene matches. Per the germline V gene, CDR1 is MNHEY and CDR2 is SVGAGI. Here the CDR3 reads CASRPPGQGDYEQYF. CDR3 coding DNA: TGTGCCAGCAGACCCCCGGGACAGGGGGACTACGAGCAGTACTTC.

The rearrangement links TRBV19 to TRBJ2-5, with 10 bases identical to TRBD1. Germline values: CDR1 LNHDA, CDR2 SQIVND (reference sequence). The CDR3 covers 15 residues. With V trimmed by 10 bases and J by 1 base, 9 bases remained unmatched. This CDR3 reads CATRDRGTVQETQYF. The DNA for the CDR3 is TGTGCCACCAGGGACAGGGGAACGGTCCAAGAGACCCAGTACTTC.

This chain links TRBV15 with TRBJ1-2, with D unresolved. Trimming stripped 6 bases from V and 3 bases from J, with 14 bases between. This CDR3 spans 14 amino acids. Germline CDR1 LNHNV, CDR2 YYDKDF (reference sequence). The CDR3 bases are TGTGCCACCAGTGATCTAGGAACATACTATGGCTACACCTTC. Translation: CATSDLGTYYGYTF.

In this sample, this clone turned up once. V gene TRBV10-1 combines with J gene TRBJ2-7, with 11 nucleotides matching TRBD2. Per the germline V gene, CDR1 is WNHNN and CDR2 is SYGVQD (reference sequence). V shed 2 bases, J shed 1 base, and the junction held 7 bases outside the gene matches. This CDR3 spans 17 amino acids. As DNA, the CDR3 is TGCGCCAGCAGTGAGACGGAAGGGACTAGCGGTTCCTACGAGCAGTACTTC. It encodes CASSETEGTSGSYEQYF.

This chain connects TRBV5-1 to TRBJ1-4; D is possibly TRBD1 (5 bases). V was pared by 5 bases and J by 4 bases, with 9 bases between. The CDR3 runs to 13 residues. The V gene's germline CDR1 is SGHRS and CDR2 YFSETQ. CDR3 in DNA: TGCGCCAGCAGGACAGATTATAATGAAAAACTGTTTTTT. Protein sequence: CASRTDYNEKLFF.

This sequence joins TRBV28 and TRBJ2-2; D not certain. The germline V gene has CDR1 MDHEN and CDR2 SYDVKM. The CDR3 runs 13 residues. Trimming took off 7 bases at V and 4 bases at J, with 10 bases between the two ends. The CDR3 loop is CASIPELTGELFF. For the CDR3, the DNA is TGTGCCAGCATCCCCGAGCTCACCGGGGAGCTGTTTTTT.

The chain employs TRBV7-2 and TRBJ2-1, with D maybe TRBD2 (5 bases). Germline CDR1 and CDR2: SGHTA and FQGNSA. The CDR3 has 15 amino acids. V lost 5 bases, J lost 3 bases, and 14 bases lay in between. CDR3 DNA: TGTGCCAGCAGCGCATCGCCGGGATTCTACAATGAGCAGTTCTTC. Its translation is CASSASPGFYNEQFF.

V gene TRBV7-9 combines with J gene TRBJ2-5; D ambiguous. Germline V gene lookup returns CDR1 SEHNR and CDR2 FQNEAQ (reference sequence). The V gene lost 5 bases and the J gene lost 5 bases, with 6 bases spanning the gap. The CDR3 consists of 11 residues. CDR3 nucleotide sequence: TGTGCCAGCAGCATACAGGAGACCCAGTACTTC. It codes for CASSIQETQYF.

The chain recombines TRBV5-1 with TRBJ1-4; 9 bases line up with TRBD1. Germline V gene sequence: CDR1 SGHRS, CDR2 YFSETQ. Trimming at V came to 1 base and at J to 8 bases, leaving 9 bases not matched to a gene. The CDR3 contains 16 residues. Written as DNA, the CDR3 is TGCGCCAGCAGCTTGTCCGGGGACAGGGCTCGGGAAAAACTGTTTTTT. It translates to CASSLSGDRAREKLFF.

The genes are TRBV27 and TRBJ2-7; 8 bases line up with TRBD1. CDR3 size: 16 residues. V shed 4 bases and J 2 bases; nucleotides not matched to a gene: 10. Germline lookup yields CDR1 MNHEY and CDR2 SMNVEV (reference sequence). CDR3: CASSSYHGTGTYEQYF. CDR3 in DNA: TGTGCCAGCAGTTCCTACCACGGGACAGGAACCTACGAGCAGTACTTC.